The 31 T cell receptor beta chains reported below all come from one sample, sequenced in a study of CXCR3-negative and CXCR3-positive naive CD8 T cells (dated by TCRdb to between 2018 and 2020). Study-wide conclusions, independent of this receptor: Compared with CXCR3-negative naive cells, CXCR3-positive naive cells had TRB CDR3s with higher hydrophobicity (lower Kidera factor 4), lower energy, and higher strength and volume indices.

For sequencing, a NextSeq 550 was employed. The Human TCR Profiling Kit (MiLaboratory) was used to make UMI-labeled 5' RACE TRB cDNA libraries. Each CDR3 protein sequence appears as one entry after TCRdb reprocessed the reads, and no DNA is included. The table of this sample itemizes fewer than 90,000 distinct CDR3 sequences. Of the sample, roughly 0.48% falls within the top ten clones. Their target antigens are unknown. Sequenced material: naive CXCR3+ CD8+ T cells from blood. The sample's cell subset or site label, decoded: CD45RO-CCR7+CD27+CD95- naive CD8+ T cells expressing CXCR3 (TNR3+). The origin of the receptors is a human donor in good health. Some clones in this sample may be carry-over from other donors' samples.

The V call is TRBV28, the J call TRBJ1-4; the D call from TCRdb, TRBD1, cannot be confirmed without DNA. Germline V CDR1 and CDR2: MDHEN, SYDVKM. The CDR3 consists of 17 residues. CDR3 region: CASSLSPHGQVNEKLFF.

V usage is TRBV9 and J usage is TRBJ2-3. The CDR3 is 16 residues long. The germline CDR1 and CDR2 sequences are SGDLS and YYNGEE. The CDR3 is CASSVFTETSTDTQYF.

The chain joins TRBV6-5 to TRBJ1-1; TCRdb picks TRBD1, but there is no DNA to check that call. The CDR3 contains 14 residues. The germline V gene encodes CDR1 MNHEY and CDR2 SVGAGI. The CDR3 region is CASSLQGWGTEAFF.

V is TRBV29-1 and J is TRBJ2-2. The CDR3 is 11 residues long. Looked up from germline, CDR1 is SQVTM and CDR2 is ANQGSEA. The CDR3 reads CSVDGTGELFF.

The CDR3 sequence: CASSGDTSYEQYF. The chain links TRBV5-1 to TRBJ2-7; the TRBD1 assignment by TCRdb is unverifiable without DNA. The CDR3 contains 13 residues. Germline-derived CDR1 and CDR2 are SGHRS and YFSETQ.

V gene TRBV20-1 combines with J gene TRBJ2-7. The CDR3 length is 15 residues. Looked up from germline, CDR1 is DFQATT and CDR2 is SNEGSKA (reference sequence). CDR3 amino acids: CSARDYGGRTYEQYF.

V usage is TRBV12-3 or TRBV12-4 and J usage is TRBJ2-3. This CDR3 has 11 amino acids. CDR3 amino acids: CASSSADTQYF.

CDR3 protein: CASSPWDSPPPDTQYF. V is TRBV5-1 and J is TRBJ2-3; TCRdb lists TRBD1, though no DNA is available to test this call. The CDR3 sequence is 16 residues long. Germline CDR1 reads SGHRS; CDR2 reads YFSETQ.

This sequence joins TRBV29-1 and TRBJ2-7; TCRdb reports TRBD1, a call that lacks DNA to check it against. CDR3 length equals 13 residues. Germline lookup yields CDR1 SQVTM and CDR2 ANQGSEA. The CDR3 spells CSVTGTTMYEQYF.

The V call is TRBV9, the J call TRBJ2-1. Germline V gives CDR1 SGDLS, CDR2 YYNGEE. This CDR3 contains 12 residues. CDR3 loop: CASSVGTNEQFF.

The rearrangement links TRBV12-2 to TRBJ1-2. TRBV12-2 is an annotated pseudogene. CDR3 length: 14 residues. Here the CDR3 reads CASRPKGEGYGYTF.

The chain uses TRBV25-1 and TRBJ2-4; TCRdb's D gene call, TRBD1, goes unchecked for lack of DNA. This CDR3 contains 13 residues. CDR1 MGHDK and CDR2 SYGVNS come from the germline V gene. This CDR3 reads CASSDSNTGIQYF.

CDR3 region: CASITQGADGYTF. The J gene is TRBJ1-2, the V gene TRBV6-6; TCRdb proposes TRBD1, but this gene call is untestable without DNA. This CDR3 is built from 13 residues. CDR1 is MNHNY and CDR2 is SVGAGI in the germline V gene (reference sequence).

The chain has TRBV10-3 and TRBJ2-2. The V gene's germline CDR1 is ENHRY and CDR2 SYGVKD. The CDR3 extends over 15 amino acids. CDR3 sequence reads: CAISESTGKAGELFF.

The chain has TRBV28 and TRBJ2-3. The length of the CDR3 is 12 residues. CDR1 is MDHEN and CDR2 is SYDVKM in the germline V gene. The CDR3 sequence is CASSFPPDTQYF.

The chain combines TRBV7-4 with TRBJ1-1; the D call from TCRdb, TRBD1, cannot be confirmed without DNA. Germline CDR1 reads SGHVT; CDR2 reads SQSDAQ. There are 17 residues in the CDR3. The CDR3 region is CASSTREGVVLDTEAFF.

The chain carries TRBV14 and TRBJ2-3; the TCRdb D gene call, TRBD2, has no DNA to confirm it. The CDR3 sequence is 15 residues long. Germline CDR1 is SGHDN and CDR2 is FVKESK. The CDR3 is CASSPTSASTDTQYF.

This CDR3 reads CASSLGLLWGPSYEQYF. This rearrangement joins TRBV7-2 to TRBJ2-7; without DNA, the TCRdb call of TRBD1 cannot be checked. This CDR3 is 17 amino acids long. Germline V CDR1 and CDR2: SGHTA, FQGNSA.

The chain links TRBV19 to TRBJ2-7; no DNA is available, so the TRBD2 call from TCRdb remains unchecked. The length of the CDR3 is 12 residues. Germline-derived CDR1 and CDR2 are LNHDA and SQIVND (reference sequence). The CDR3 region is CATSPGSYEQYF.

CDR3 loop: CSATYRLAGGNEQFF. This rearrangement joins TRBV20-1 to TRBJ2-1; as DNA is missing, the TRBD2 call by TCRdb cannot be tested. There are 15 residues in the CDR3. Germline V gives CDR1 DFQATT, CDR2 SNEGSKA (reference sequence).

CDR3: CASRKTGGLNTEAFF. The rearrangement links TRBV6-6 to TRBJ1-1; the TRBD1 assignment by TCRdb is unverifiable without DNA. The length of the CDR3 is 15 residues. Germline V CDR1 and CDR2: MNHNY, SVGAGI (reference sequence).

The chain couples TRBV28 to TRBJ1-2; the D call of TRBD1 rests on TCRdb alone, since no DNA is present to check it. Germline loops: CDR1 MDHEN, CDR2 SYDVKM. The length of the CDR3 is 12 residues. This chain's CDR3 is CASSPDSDGYTF.

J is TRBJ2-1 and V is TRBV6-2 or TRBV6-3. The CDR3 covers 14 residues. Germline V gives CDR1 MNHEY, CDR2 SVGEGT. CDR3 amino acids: CASSYAGAFNEQFF.

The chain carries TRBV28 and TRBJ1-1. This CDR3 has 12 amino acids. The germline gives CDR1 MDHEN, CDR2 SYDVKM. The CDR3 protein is CASSILTAEAFF.

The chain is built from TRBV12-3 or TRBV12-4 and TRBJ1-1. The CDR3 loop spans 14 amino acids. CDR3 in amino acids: CASSLARVDTEAFF.

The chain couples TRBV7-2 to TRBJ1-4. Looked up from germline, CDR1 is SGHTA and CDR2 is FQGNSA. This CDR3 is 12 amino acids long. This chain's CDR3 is CASSPERCGLFF.

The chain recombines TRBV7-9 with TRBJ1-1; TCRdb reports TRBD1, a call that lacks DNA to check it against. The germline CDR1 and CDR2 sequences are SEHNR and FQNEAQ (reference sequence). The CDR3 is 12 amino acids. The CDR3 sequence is CASSLGANGAFF. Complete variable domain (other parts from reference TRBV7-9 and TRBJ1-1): DTGVSQNPRHKITKRGQNVTFRCDPISEHNRLYWYRQTLGQGPEFLTYFQNEAQLEKSRLLSDRFSAERPKGSFSTLEIQRTEQGDSAMYLCASSLGANGAFFGQGTRLTVV.

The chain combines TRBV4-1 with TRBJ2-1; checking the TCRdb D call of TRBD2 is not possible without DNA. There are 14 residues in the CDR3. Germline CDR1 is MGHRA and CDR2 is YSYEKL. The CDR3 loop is CASSQLGTSYEQFF.

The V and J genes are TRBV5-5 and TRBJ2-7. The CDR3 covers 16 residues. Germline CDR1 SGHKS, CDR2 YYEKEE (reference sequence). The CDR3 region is CASSLKSVGRSYEQYF.

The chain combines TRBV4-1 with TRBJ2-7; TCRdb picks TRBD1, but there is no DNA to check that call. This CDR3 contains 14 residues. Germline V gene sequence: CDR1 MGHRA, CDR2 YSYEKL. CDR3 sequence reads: CASSQGTGLYEQYF.

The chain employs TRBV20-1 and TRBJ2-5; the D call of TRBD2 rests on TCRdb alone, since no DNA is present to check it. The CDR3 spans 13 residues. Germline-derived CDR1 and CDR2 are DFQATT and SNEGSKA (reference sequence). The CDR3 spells CSAREAGFETQYF.